The rows below give T cell receptor beta chains drawn from one sample of a study of T cell responses to AZD1222 COVID-19 vaccine. Sequencing used immunoSEQ multiplex PCR; TCRdb keeps in-frame clones, though not all of them. The data contain about 47,000 clones, 80% of them singletons. Specimen: peripheral blood, collected 28 days after the second dose of the MenACWY control vaccine. The origin of the receptors is an adult who received the MenACWY meningococcal vaccine as a control. Both conserved end residues are part of each CDR3. Each record gives: clone size, J gene, D gene, V gene, CDR3 DNA, CDR3 protein. D genes are given only for firm matches. Clone sizes are given selectively: once, few, many, or a class where the clone is expanded.

. | TRBJ1-4 | . | TRBV3-1/TRBV3-2 | TGTGCCAGCTCACACTCTGGGGGAGCTAATGAAAAACTGTTTTTT | CASSHSGGANEKLFF
. | TRBJ2-7 | TRBD1 | TRBV24-1 | TGTGCCACCAGTGATTGGGACAGCTACGAGCAGTACTTC | CATSDWDSYEQYF
. | TRBJ2-4 | . | TRBV7-9 | TGTGCCAGCAGCTTAGCGGGGGTAAGCGGAGCCAAAAACATTCAGTACTTC | CASSLAGVSGAKNIQYF
. | TRBJ1-6 | . | TRBV7-8 | TGTGCCAGCAGCTTGGGAACCAGTTTGTATTTATCACCCCTCCACTTT | CASSLGTSLYLSPLHF
. | TRBJ2-7 | TRBD1 | TRBV28 | TGTGCCAGCAGTCTTGCCGGGGTCACGGACAGGGAGGACGAGCAGTACTTC | CASSLAGVTDREDEQYF
. | TRBJ1-5 | . | TRBV28 | TGTGCCAGCAGCTATACCGGGGCGCAAAATCAGCCCCAGCATTTT | CASSYTGAQNQPQHF
. | TRBJ1-6 | . | TRBV25-1 | TGTGCCAGCAGAGGGGCCTATAATTCACCCCTCCACTTT | CASRGAYNSPLHF
few | TRBJ2-1 | . | TRBV10-1 | TGCGCCAGCAGTGTGCGGGATAGCTACAATGAGCAGTTCTTC | CASSVRDSYNEQFF
. | TRBJ1-5 | . | TRBV11-2 | TGTGCCAGCAGCCTTTTCGGCAATCAGCCCCAGCATTTT | CASSLFGNQPQHF
. | TRBJ1-6 | . | TRBV28 | TGTGCCAGCAGTTTACCCTCAGCCTCCTATCCTTATAATTCACCCCTCCACTTT | CASSLPSASYPYNSPLHF
once | TRBJ1-5 | TRBD1 | TRBV2 | TGTGCCAGCACCAGGACAGGAAATAGCAATCAGCCCCAGCATTTT | CASTRTGNSNQPQHF
. | TRBJ1-5 | . | TRBV7-9 | TGTGCCAGCAGCTCCGATGGGGGTAGCAATCAGCCCCAGCATTTT | CASSSDGGSNQPQHF
. | TRBJ2-3 | . | TRBV5-4 | TGTGCCAGCAGCTTGGGGTTTAACAGGGAAGGCACAGATACGCAGTATTTT | CASSLGFNREGTDTQYF
. | TRBJ2-1 | TRBD2 | TRBV7-2 | TGTGCCAGCCGAAGTAACCTAGCGGGTTACAATGAGCAGTTCTTC | CASRSNLAGYNEQFF
. | TRBJ2-2 | . | TRBV6-5 | TGTGCCAGCAGTTACTCGGGGCGCCCGAACACCGGGGAGCTGTTTTTT | CASSYSGRPNTGELFF
once | TRBJ2-3 | TRBD2 | TRBV19 | TGTGCCAGTAGTATGTCAGCCCAGCGGGGGGCAGATACGCAGTATTTT | CASSMSAQRGADTQYF
. | TRBJ1-2 | . | TRBV5-1 | TGCGCCAGCAGCTTGGAACAGCCCCTGCAAGGCTACACCTTC | CASSLEQPLQGYTF
. | TRBJ1-2 | . | TRBV20-1 | TGCAGGGTCGGGATGGACGGCTACACCTTC | CRVGMDGYTF
. | TRBJ2-3 | TRBD2 | TRBV4-2 | TGTGCCAGCAGCCAAGACGTCGGGGCTAGCGGTGGCACAGATACGCAGTATTTT | CASSQDVGASGGTDTQYF
. | TRBJ2-7 | TRBD2 | TRBV29-1 | TGCAGCGTTGGGGTAGCGGGAGGGCCCTCCGGGGAGCAGTACTTC | CSVGVAGGPSGEQYF
. | TRBJ1-3 | . | TRBV7-8 | TGTGCCAGCAGCCGTCGAGGCATTGGAAACACCATATATTTT | CASSRRGIGNTIYF
. | TRBJ1-1 | . | TRBV25-1 | TGTGCCAGCAGTGAATCCCTAAGGGATACTGAAGCTTTCTTT | CASSESLRDTEAFF
. | TRBJ2-2 | TRBD2 | TRBV11-2 | TGTGCCAGCAGCTACCGACAAGCGGGAGCCGGGGAGCTGTTTTTT | CASSYRQAGAGELFF
. | TRBJ1-3 | . | TRBV21-1 | TGTGCCAGCAGCAAAGGGGGACAGGGAGTCTCTGGAAACACCATATATTTT | CASSKGGQGVSGNTIYF
. | TRBJ2-3 | TRBD1 | TRBV5-1 | TGCGCCAGCAGCTCTACGCCGTTCCGGGACAGGGGCACAGATACGCAGTATTTT | CASSSTPFRDRGTDTQYF
. | TRBJ2-5 | . | TRBV15 | TGTGCCACCAGCACTAGGGACGGTGAGGCGGAGACCCAGTACTTC | CATSTRDGEAETQYF
. | TRBJ1-2 | . | TRBV27 | TGTGCCAGCAGATCCTTCAAGGTCGGCTACACCTTC | CASRSFKVGYTF
. | TRBJ1-1 | . | TRBV5-4 | TGTGCCAGCACCAGGGCGCTGGGAAACACTGAAGCTTTCTTT | CASTRALGNTEAFF
. | TRBJ2-7 | TRBD1 | TRBV18 | TGTGCCAGCTCAATGGACAGGGGCAAGTACGAGCAGTACTTC | CASSMDRGKYEQYF
. | TRBJ1-6 | . | TRBV28 | TGTGCCAGCGGGCAGGTCCATAATTCACCCCTCCACTTT | CASGQVHNSPLHF
. | TRBJ2-7 | TRBD2 | TRBV12-3/TRBV12-4 | TGTGCCAGCAGAACTAGCGGGACTTACGAGCAGTACTTC | CASRTSGTYEQYF
. | TRBJ2-7 | . | TRBV14 | TGTGCCAGCAGCCAAGTGCCGCAGGGGATAGGCAGGGAGCAGTACTTC | CASSQVPQGIGREQYF
. | TRBJ2-3 | TRBD2 | TRBV6-1 | TGTGCCAGCAGGGAACGGGCTAGCGGGCGGGCAGATACGCAGTATTTT | CASRERASGRADTQYF
. | TRBJ2-5 | TRBD2 | TRBV6-5 | TGTGCCAGCAGCCCCCTAGCGGGATCGACCCAGTACTTC | CASSPLAGSTQYF
. | TRBJ2-1 | TRBD2 | TRBV5-1 | TGCGCCAGCAGCTTGGTGCTAGCGGGGGACAATGAGCAGTTCTTC | CASSLVLAGDNEQFF
. | TRBJ1-3 | TRBD1 | TRBV3-1/TRBV3-2 | TGTGCCAGCAGTCTTAAACGGACAGGCGGAAACACCATATATTTT | CASSLKRTGGNTIYF
. | TRBJ2-5 | TRBD2 | TRBV4-1 | TGCGCCAGCAGCCAATGGCTAGCGGGAGGAGAGACCCAGTACTTC | CASSQWLAGGETQYF
. | TRBJ2-3 | TRBD2 | TRBV5-4 | TGTGCCAGCAGCCGGGGGGACCTATCCACAGATACGCAGTATTTT | CASSRGDLSTDTQYF
few | TRBJ2-1 | TRBD2 | TRBV6-4 | TGTGCCAGCAGTGACGGGACTAGCGGGAATGAGCAGTTCTTC | CASSDGTSGNEQFF
once | TRBJ1-2 | . | TRBV21-1 | TGTGCCAGCAGCAAAGAGGGGACATGGAACTTC | CASSKEGTWNF
few | TRBJ2-7 | . | TRBV6-1 | TGTGCCAGCAGTGAAGCGGACAGTGCTTTTTATCTCGAGCAGTACTTC | CASSEADSAFYLEQYF